This is a list of T cell receptor beta chains from one sample in a study. One entry per CDR3 protein, called by TCRdb with MiXCR from the RT-PCR reads. Of about 680,000 distinct CDR3 sequences in the sample, 12% to 15% are singletons; the top ten hold roughly 3.9%. The sequencing sample was made of memory CD4+ T cells from blood. Receptor source: a female donor in good health, serving as a healthy control. Each CDR3 is given with its conserved first and last residue. Not all rows give a size; the values are once, few, many and, for expanded clones, a class.

len,v_gene,abundance,CDR3aa
14,TRBV7-9,-,CASAPGTNTGELFF
13,TRBV12-3/TRBV12-4,-,CASQSLVGQPQHF
15,TRBV7-2,many,CASSLKAYQGETQYF
16,TRBV12-3/TRBV12-4,-,CASSTAWGTVNGEQYF
13,TRBV20-1,-,CSAERTEIYGYTF
15,TRBV28,-,CASSSGTLSSYEQYF
17,TRBV28,many,CASSLGGGGPLYNEQFF
13,TRBV7-8,-,CASGREGTDTQYF
16,TRBV7-2,few,CASRFGQGAGNQPQHF
16,TRBV27,few,CASSVLSGTSYNEQFF
17,TRBV9,few,CASSALRLAAAYNEQFF
13,TRBV30,few,CAWSVEGHIGYTF
14,TRBV12-3/TRBV12-4,-,CASSLAGNRRSLTF
18,TRBV24-1,many,CATSDLRGQPSSYNEQFF
15,TRBV6-6,-,CASVQGGQDVYEQYF
14,TRBV7-2,few,CASSRTSLQETQYF
15,TRBV7-2,-,CASSHRAPGTGELFF
16,TRBV6-6,many,CASSTRQGPSLTEAFF
15,TRBV7-9,few,CASSSQTVGDSPLHF
16,TRBV4-2,many,CASSRPGTIQFNEQFF
13,TRBV29-1,many,CSVAPGTGREQYF
14,TRBV6-6,many,CASSPGTRGYGYTF
15,TRBV5-1,few,CASQSLAESTGELFF
17,TRBV15,many,CATSRDHPGQGATEAFF
13,TRBV20-1,-,CSASRVGGGEAFF
16,TRBV7-2,few,CASSWGGGPISGELFF
15,TRBV19,-,CASSISSTAGDEQYF
15,TRBV7-2,-,CASSPGGGRGTEAFF
13,TRBV20-1,-,CSARDPHYNEQFF
15,TRBV5-4,-,CASSLDPGVNTEAFF
13,TRBV14,-,CASSPILGTGRAF
14,TRBV9,-,CASSVDLASDTQYF
15,TRBV24-1,-,CATSAGQKIAGELFF
15,TRBV7-2,many,CASSFRLAQDNEQFF
14,TRBV10-3,-,CAISEFGKTDTQYF
13,TRBV5-5,-,CATAAVPEGEQFF
16,TRBV20-1,-,CSAGGGQGNSGNTIYF
13,TRBV6-2/TRBV6-3,-,CASSRNKGNTIYF
13,TRBV10-3,few,CAISESTPFEAFF
15,TRBV3-1,few,CASSPHRGDTGELFF
15,TRBV27,-,CASAGANTNTGELFF
15,TRBV6-2/TRBV6-3,-,CASSYWSQVVQPQHF
14,TRBV27,few,CASSPLGQGTTQYF
17,TRBV7-3,few,CASSPQRGQGYTGELFF
15,TRBV29-1,-,CSVVSTGDSNQPQHF
14,TRBV20-1,many,CSASEGFSGNTIYF
15,TRBV20-1,few,CSARDWASPGNTIYF
19,TRBV6-2/TRBV6-3,few,CASSYSSSGSQGRNYEQYF
14,TRBV10-3,many,CAISESQGNTEAFF
13,TRBV12-3/TRBV12-4,many,CASRRTGTYEQYF
12,TRBV6-6,many,CASSQLQGELFF
13,TRBV12-3/TRBV12-4,few,CASSSAGLNEQFF
15,TRBV30,-,CAWRGGSVGSYEQYF
15,TRBV10-2,-,CASSEWREGQDEQFF
17,TRBV20-1,-,CSARVDTGGISWNEQFF
17,TRBV5-1,many,CASSLEPGYAGANVLTF
17,TRBV29-1,few,CSVGGTGVKLRVETQYF
15,TRBV5-1,few,CASSFSIAGGREQYF
13,TRBV5-1,-,CASSLGQVTEAFF
13,TRBV20-1,few,CSARGSTNYGYTF